One and the same sample provided the 18 T cell receptor beta chains below, sequenced in a study of T-cell memory formation after mild COVID-19. TCRdb ran MiXCR on the 5' RACE reads and lists one entry per CDR3 protein. The table has about 270,000 distinct CDR3 sequences, 15% to 20% seen once. Sequenced input: PBMCs or a T cell subset sorted from them (not recorded which). All receptors derive from a man aged 18 to 29 who had mild COVID-19 (a few samples of this study predate the infection). Cell type and time point are not known.

To note about this clonotype: An end of the junction does not agree with germline; a read error may underlie this. The rearrangement uses TRBV7-9 and TRBJ2-2; 7 positions agree with TRBD2. The CDR3 has 14 amino acids. CDR1 and CDR2 from the germline V gene are SEHNR and FQNEAQ (reference sequence). The CDR3 here is CASILGLVPGALFF. In DNA, the CDR3 is TGTGCCAGCATCTTAGGACTAGTCCCCGGGGCGCTGTTTTTT.

The gene calls are TRBV7-9 and TRBJ2-1; D remains unclear. Trimming removed 3 bases from V and 9 bases from J, with 15 bases in between. This CDR3 is built from 14 residues. Germline-derived CDR1 and CDR2 are SEHNR and FQNEAQ (reference sequence). The CDR3 loop is CASSFPGPLGEQFF. CDR3 nucleotide sequence: TGTGCCAGCAGCTTTCCAGGACCCCTGGGTGAGCAGTTCTTC.

This clonotype has only a few counts. This sequence joins TRBV9 and TRBJ2-5; D is unclear. The V end lost 0 bases, the J end lost 7 bases, and 10 bases lay between the germline ends. The V gene's germline CDR1 is SGDLS and CDR2 YYNGEE. The CDR3 covers 13 residues. DNA for the CDR3: TGTGCCAGCAGCGTAGTGACGGAATCGACCCAGTACTTC. Protein sequence: CASSVVTESTQYF.

This clonotype came up once. This rearrangement joins TRBV10-2 to TRBJ1-1; D gene unclear. The CDR3 length is 13 residues. Trimming left V 6 bases short and J 4 bases short, with 12 bases between. From germline, CDR1 is WSHSY and CDR2 SAAADI. The CDR3, as DNA: TGCGCCAGCAGGTCTGGGCCCGGCACTGAAGCTTTCTTT. The encoded protein is CASRSGPGTEAFF.

V is TRBV5-1 and J is TRBJ2-7, with TRBD1 matching 7 bases. Germline V gene lookup returns CDR1 SGHRS and CDR2 YFSETQ. The J segment lost 5 bases and the V segment lost 0 bases, leaving 5 bases of the junction unmatched. There are 14 residues in the CDR3. The DNA of the CDR3 is TGCGCCAGCAGCTTGGATGGTCAGGGGGACGAGCAGTACGTC. It yields the protein CASSLDGQGDEQYV.

In its sample, this clonotype was seen a few times. The genes are TRBV7-8 and TRBJ2-5, with 7 positions matching TRBD2. Losses at the gene ends were 1 base for V and 0 bases for J; bases not matched to a gene: 5. The CDR3 is 16 amino acids. Germline-derived CDR1 and CDR2 are SGHVS and FQNEAQ. The CDR3 DNA sequence: TGTGCCAGCAGCTTAGGAGTGGGAGGGTACCAAGAGACCCAGTACTTC. It codes for CASSLGVGGYQETQYF.

Many counts were recorded for this clonotype. V usage is TRBV7-3 and J usage is TRBJ1-1, with D unclear. The CDR3 spans 13 residues. Trimming left V 1 base short and J 3 bases short, with 6 bases between. Germline lookup yields CDR1 SGHTA and CDR2 FQGTGA. This CDR3 is CASSLIRDTEAFF. In nucleotides, the CDR3 is TGTGCCAGCAGCTTAATACGGGACACTGAAGCTTTCTTT.

This clonotype showed up just a few times. The chain combines TRBV7-9 with TRBJ2-7, with 8 bases matching TRBD2. With V trimmed by 3 bases and J by 2 bases, 6 bases remained unmatched. Germline lookup yields CDR1 SEHNR and CDR2 FQNEAQ (reference sequence). The CDR3 sequence is 15 residues long. The CDR3 nucleotides read TGTGCCAGCAGCTTGACCGGGGGGGCAACCTACGAGCAGTACTTC. It is translated as CASSLTGGATYEQYF.

The chain uses TRBV5-1 and TRBJ2-1; TRBD1 might be the D (6 bases). Germline V gene lookup returns CDR1 SGHRS and CDR2 YFSETQ. The CDR3 length is 14 residues. The germline V and J ends were trimmed by 0 bases and 5 bases, with 9 bases remaining between them. For the CDR3, the DNA is TGCGCCAGCAGCTTGGAGGGGGTCAACAATGAGCAGTTCTTC. Encoded protein: CASSLEGVNNEQFF.

This clonotype was counted at least ten times. The V call is TRBV5-5, the J call TRBJ2-5; TRBD1 agrees at 9 bases. The CDR3 runs to 14 residues. CDR1 and CDR2 from the germline V gene are SGHKS and YYEKEE (reference sequence). V lost 7 bases, J lost 4 bases, and 8 bases stayed unmatched. The CDR3 spells CASDGDRAAETQYF. DNA for the CDR3: TGTGCCAGCGACGGGGACAGGGCGGCAGAGACCCAGTACTTC. Supplemented by reference TRBV5-5 and TRBJ2-5, the full variable domain reads DAGVTQSPTHLIKTRGQQVTLRCSPISGHKSVSWYQQVLGQGPQFIFQYYEKEERGRGNFPDRFSARQFPNYSSELNVNALLLGDSALYLCASDGDRAAETQYFGPGTRLLVL.

The chain has TRBV4-2 and TRBJ1-6; TRBD1 might be the D (6 bases). Between the trimmed V and J ends, which lost 2 bases and 10 bases, there was a span of 18 bases. This CDR3 spans 16 amino acids. The germline V gene encodes CDR1 LGHNA and CDR2 YNFKEQ. The CDR3 DNA reads TGTGCCAGCAGCCAAAGAGGGAACAGGGAGGACTCACCCCTCCACTTT. It specifies CASSQRGNREDSPLHF.

The chain links TRBV4-1 to TRBJ2-3; tentative D call: TRBD1 (6 bases). The CDR3 runs 16 residues. The V end lost 4 bases, the J end lost 0 bases, and 14 bases lay between the germline ends. Germline loops: CDR1 MGHRA, CDR2 YSYEKL. In DNA, the CDR3 is TGCGCCAGCAGCCCCCGAGGGACAACTAGCACAGATACGCAGTATTTT. It yields the protein CASSPRGTTSTDTQYF.

This clonotype was detected only a few times. The chain couples TRBV18 to TRBJ1-5; a weak D match, TRBD1 (5 bases). The CDR3 extends over 13 amino acids. V lost 6 bases, J lost 4 bases, and 10 bases lay in between. The germline gives CDR1 KGHSH, CDR2 LQKENI. The CDR3: CASSLDKNQPQHF. Written as DNA, the CDR3 is TGTGCCAGCTCGCTGGACAAAAATCAGCCCCAGCATTTT. Full variable domain (rest looked up from reference TRBV18 and TRBJ1-5): NAGVMQNPRHLVRRRGQEARLRCSPMKGHSHVYWYRQLPEEGLKFMVYLQKENIIDESGMPKERFSAEFPKEGPSILRIQQVVRGDSAAYFCASSLDKNQPQHFGDGTRLSIL.

The chain recombines TRBV6-1 with TRBJ2-4, with a possible D match to TRBD2 (5 bases). The CDR3 runs to 15 residues. CDR1 is MNHNS, CDR2 SASEGT, per germline. V lost 3 bases and J lost 1, with 10 bases in between. CDR3 loop: CASSEARGAKNIQYF. In DNA form, the CDR3 reads TGTGCCAGCAGTGAGGCTAGAGGGGCCAAAAACATTCAGTACTTC.

V and J are TRBV20-1 and TRBJ2-5; the D gene is possibly TRBD2 (6 bases). The CDR3 runs to 15 residues. Per the germline V gene, CDR1 is DFQATT and CDR2 is SNEGSKA (reference sequence). Trimming removed 0 bases from V and 5 bases from J, with 16 bases in between. CDR3 in amino acids: CSARDLREAVETQYF. The CDR3 DNA sequence: TGCAGTGCTAGAGATCTCAGGGAGGCTGTGGAGACCCAGTACTTC.

This chain links TRBV27 with TRBJ1-4; D uncertain. The CDR3 sequence is 13 residues long. Germline CDR1 and CDR2: MNHEY and SMNVEV (reference sequence). Trimming removed 3 bases from V and 0 bases from J, with 2 bases in between. The CDR3 coding sequence is TGTGCCAGCAGTTTTGCAACTAATGAAAAACTGTTTTTT. This codes for CASSFATNEKLFF.

This clonotype came up a few times. The rearrangement joins TRBV4-3 to TRBJ2-5; no reliable D call. Looked up from germline, CDR1 is LGHNA and CDR2 is YSLEER. Trimming took off 0 bases at V and 5 bases at J, with 16 bases between the two ends. This CDR3 is built from 16 residues. The CDR3 coding sequence is TGCGCCAGCAGCCAAGATCAGGCTCGGCAGTCGGAGACCCAGTACTTC. This gives the protein CASSQDQARQSETQYF.

This clonotype was observed many times. The rearrangement joins TRBV20-1 to TRBJ2-3, with 14 nucleotides matching TRBD2. The V segment lost 3 bases and the J segment 3 bases; nucleotides outside the gene matches: 2. The germline V gene has CDR1 DFQATT and CDR2 SNEGSKA (reference sequence). The CDR3 consists of 15 residues. CDR3 in DNA: TGCAGTGCTAGGGGGACTAGCGGGGGAACAGATACGCAGTATTTT. This codes for CSARGTSGGTDTQYF.